This TCR beta chain derives from a study of blood T cells in healthy people across ages. Trimming stripped 1 base from V and 2 bases from J, with 3 bases between. CDR1 and CDR2 from the germline V gene are MGHDK and SYGVNS. The CDR3 is 12 amino acids. At least ten counts were recorded for this clonotype. Its antigen is still unknown. The second PCR ran roughly 7 to 12 cycles with a sample-barcoded 5' primer and J-beta primers. Tagging of each cDNA molecule was performed by a template-switch adaptor with 12 random nucleotides. TCRdb passed the 5' RACE reads through MiXCR, listing each CDR3 protein once. The repertoire holds roughly 1,500,000 distinct CDR3 sequences, with 42% as singletons. General study points: Across the age range, TCR beta diversity per million T cells fell in a roughly linear way.

The chain combines TRBV25-1 with TRBJ2-7; D gene uncertain. The sequence came from a woman aged 18 to 35 in good health. Sequenced input: blood. The CDR3 sequence: CASSESPYEQYF. CDR3 nucleotides: TGTGCCAGCAGTGAATCACCCTACGAGCAGTACTTC.